Listed below are T cell receptor beta chains from one sample, sequenced in a study of cytomegalovirus exposure and HLA in healthy donors. The repertoire was sequenced with immunoSEQ multiplex PCR; TCRdb's copy has only in-frame clones and lacks some. The sample comprises 250,000 to 350,000 clones, approximately 88% of which are singletons, and roughly 0.93% rests with the top ten. Sample: PBMCs. The origin of the receptors is a woman younger than 35 in good health and CMV-seronegative. CDR3s leave out the opening cysteine and the closing phenylalanine or tryptophan.

J,V,CDR3
TRBJ1-2,TRBV7-9,ASLNRDNYGYT
TRBJ2-7,TRBV10-2,ASSDLKRPSSYEQY
TRBJ1-1,TRBV19,ASTGAVEAF
TRBJ2-5,TRBV7-2,ASRQWTGEGETQY
TRBJ1-2,TRBV5-1,ASSSFPGQTNYGYT
TRBJ2-1,TRBV5-6,ASSLGGLAANEQF
TRBJ1-2,TRBV13,ASSLEGDGYT
TRBJ1-1,TRBV28,ASTLRFADRGGTEAF
TRBJ1-4,TRBV5-4,ATSPGTGPGNEKLF
TRBJ2-7,TRBV4-1,ASSQQTPSYEQY
TRBJ2-7,TRBV10-2,ASSESILGTGVYEQY
TRBJ2-5,TRBV5-1,ASTTLAQETQY
TRBJ2-3,TRBV5-1,ASSPTPSGSSTDTQY
TRBJ2-7,TRBV7-9,ASSSELTGEGTYEQY
TRBJ2-1,TRBV29-1,SVEMRLAHNGQF
TRBJ2-5,TRBV6-5,ASSYSLAGDQETQY
TRBJ2-1,TRBV7-8,ASSFSSGRINYNEQF
TRBJ2-7,TRBV28,ASSSSRRARHEQY
TRBJ2-7,TRBV9,ASSVGPGLLEQY
TRBJ2-7,TRBV9,ASSAKAGKYEQY
TRBJ1-5,TRBV11-2,ASSFQGTGQPQH
TRBJ1-1,TRBV5-1,ASSLGGRNTEAF
TRBJ1-1,TRBV27,ASSLRSRGKNTEAF
TRBJ2-5,TRBV6-5,ASSHLVEQETQY
TRBJ1-1,TRBV4-2,ASSGGQGFTEAF
TRBJ1-5,TRBV15,ATSRASSNQPQH